This entry features one TCR beta chain sequence. The record originates from a study of blood T cell repertoires in COVID-19. Study-level information: There were acute and convalescent COVID-19 samples, and they came from the United States, Italy and Spain. From T cells, B-cell-depleted T cells, or PBMCs came the material, which was cDNA or gDNA.

In the authors' workflow: The authors estimated nucleated cell counts from reference gene primer amplification. This table comes from immunoSEQ multiplex PCR, and its TCRdb copy is limited to in-frame clones, with some not included. The V and J calls and clone size were taken over from that table, and D and trimming were inferred from the DNA. This sample yields 90,000 to 150,000 clones, of which 81% are seen a single time; roughly a tenth belongs to the top ten. The length of the CDR3 is 14 residues. In germline, CDR1 is MNHEY, CDR2 SVGEGT. V dropped 5 bases and J dropped 2 bases, with 9 bases sitting between them.

The sequenced sample consisted of peripheral blood. This rearrangement joins TRBV6-2 or TRBV6-3 to TRBJ2-2, with a weak D call TRBD2 (6 bases). The clonotype was recovered from a human donor in a cohort sampled during active COVID-19. The CDR3 loop is CASSTDYNTGELFF. Written as DNA, the CDR3 is TGTGCCAGCAGTACGGACTACAACACCGGGGAGCTGTTTTTT.